This is a list of T cell receptor beta chains from one sample in a study of blood T cell repertoires in COVID-19. Assay: immunoSEQ multiplex PCR; the TCRdb copy retains only in-frame clones and omits some. The sample includes some 300,000 clones, over 75% of them seen just once. The sequenced sample consisted of PBMCs or T cells enriched from blood (not recorded which). All receptors derive from a middle-aged woman who had recovered from COVID-19. The CDR3 runs from the conserved cysteine through the conserved F or W.

cdr3_aa v_call
CASSLPPVVGAETQYF TRBV5-1
CATSEGRGNTGELFF TRBV24-1
CASSWLERGYEQFF TRBV3-1/TRBV3-2
CASSTGLAGVYEQFF TRBV19
CASAFGQVSYEQYF TRBV27
CASSTVGTGVYEQYF TRBV19
CASSLTGIQETQYF TRBV18
CASSVGPRQGAETQYF TRBV9
CASSQEPMTGVYGYTF TRBV4-3
CASRNLDRGWAFF TRBV6-5
CASSHHHGYTF TRBV3-1/TRBV3-2
CASSPPIGGYEQFF TRBV2
CASALGAGGPYEQYF TRBV7-3
CASSPPEGDRAEAFF TRBV18
CASSLWLNSPLHF TRBV27
CASSDSLFGTGRTNTEAFF TRBV9
CASSYGGTGGTEAFF TRBV6-5
CATSPQGNSPLHF TRBV15
CASSIVQGLHEQYF TRBV19
CASSEALLAAGDTQYF TRBV2
CARTTGPTEAFF TRBV30
CDPKTGGGNQPQHF TRBV15
CASSFQGYYGYTF TRBV27
CASSLPKAGGRTDTQYF TRBV7-2
CSASDLPQGEKLFF TRBV20-1
CAISPQDSTGELFF TRBV10-3
CASSLDYPSGELFF TRBV7-2
CASTERLTPSYEQYF TRBV21-1
CASSLGGSWEQYF TRBV7-2
CAGASTGRGNTIYF TRBV25-1
CAWSPTGFAGELFF TRBV30
CASSRKGGTQYF TRBV7-3
CASSRGTVNSNQPQHF TRBV7-9
CASSHYRERYEQYF TRBV23-1
CASSPKGTGGGSTGELFF TRBV5-4
CASTERLAGPYNEQFF TRBV7-9
CATGQGLTGELFF TRBV12-3/TRBV12-4
CAPPAVSSYEQYF TRBV7-3
CASSYTFEQYF TRBV6-2/TRBV6-3
CASSLGARYGYTF TRBV28
CASSLGATGPNEQFF TRBV5-1
CAGGGVVQPQHF TRBV28
CASSEYGGGPGEQFF TRBV10-1
CASSPQGDGNTIYF TRBV7-2
CASSSQVGNTIYF TRBV11-2
CASSFGAGDGYTF TRBV12-3/TRBV12-4
CASSPDYEQFF TRBV5-1
CASSQVAGPPPSDTGELFF TRBV3-1/TRBV3-2
CASSLAPYRVGDTQYF TRBV7-2
CASSFVAGGHRDTQYF TRBV4-1
CASSGGTTDTQYF TRBV5-1
CASRSRTGDTQYF TRBV25-1
CARQGETNTEAFF TRBV23-1
CASSHGRENTEAFF TRBV7-3